A single sample gave rise to the 18 T cell receptor beta chains below, sequenced in a study of CD8 T cells in Susac syndrome. With random hexamers, reverse transcription was performed on roughly 0.45 to 1 ug of RNA. One entry per CDR3 protein, called by TCRdb with MiXCR from the immunoSEQ multiplex PCR reads. The sample yields a few hundred thousand distinct CDR3 sequences, approximately 89% seen once. Specimen: CD8+ T cells from PBMCs. Receptors were obtained from a human donor with multiple sclerosis.

The V call is TRBV30, the J call TRBJ1-1, with TRBD1 as a possible D gene (6 bases). V gave up 4 bases and J gave up 4 bases, with 13 bases separating them. Germline V lookup: CDR1 GTSNPN, CDR2 SVGIG (reference sequence). This CDR3 is built from 13 residues. CDR3: CAWTSQGGTEAFF. DNA of the CDR3: TGTGCCTGGACGAGCCAAGGGGGCACTGAAGCTTTCTTT.

The genes are TRBV27 and TRBJ2-7, with D uncertain. The CDR3 is 16 residues long. CDR1 and CDR2 from the germline V gene are MNHEY and SMNVEV (reference sequence). Trimming pared 3 bases from V and 0 bases from J, leaving 15 bases between. CDR3 in DNA: TGTGCCAGCAGTTTGGCTTGGCCGACGACCTCCTACGAGCAGTACTTC. Its protein is CASSLAWPTTSYEQYF.

The chain is built from TRBV7-2 and TRBJ2-2; D gene unclear. V was shortened by 9 bases and J by 3 bases, with 14 bases between the two germline ends. The CDR3 has 14 amino acids. Per germline, CDR1 SGHTA and CDR2 FQGNSA. The CDR3 DNA sequence: TGTGCCAGTAGCAGTGGTTCGTACACCGGGGAGCTGTTTTTT. Translated, it gives CASSSGSYTGELFF.

The chain joins TRBV6-1 to TRBJ1-2; D remains ambiguous. Trimming left V 4 bases short and J 0 bases short, with 9 bases between. Germline V lookup: CDR1 MNHNS, CDR2 SASEGT. The CDR3 is 14 residues long. The CDR3 region is CASSVYSSNYGYTF. The CDR3 DNA reads TGTGCCAGCAGTGTTTACAGCTCTAACTATGGCTACACCTTC.

The V gene is TRBV12-3 or TRBV12-4, the J gene TRBJ1-4; D is perhaps TRBD1 (6 bases). V was clipped by 5 bases and J by 12 bases, with 10 bases between them. The CDR3 length is 11 residues. CDR3 residues: CASSGGPELFF. In DNA, the CDR3 is TGTGCCAGCAGTGGGGGCCCCGAACTGTTTTTT.

The rearrangement links TRBV3-1 to TRBJ1-1; weak D call: TRBD1 (5 bases). V shed 4 bases and J shed 4 bases, with 13 bases lying between them. The CDR3 loop spans 14 amino acids. The germline V gene has CDR1 LGHDT and CDR2 YNNKEL (reference sequence). This CDR3 is CASSLTGDFTEAFF. The CDR3, as DNA: TGTGCCAGCAGCCTAACCGGGGACTTCACTGAAGCTTTCTTT.

The chain links TRBV5-4 to TRBJ2-1, with D unresolved. The CDR3 totals 17 residues. Germline CDR1 SGHNT, CDR2 YYREEE (reference sequence). Trimming stripped 0 bases from V and 5 bases from J, with 18 bases between. The CDR3 is CASSLVLLAAENNEQFF. CDR3 sequence (DNA): TGTGCCAGCAGCTTGGTCCTTCTGGCTGCAGAGAACAATGAGCAGTTCTTC.

This rearrangement joins TRBV27 to TRBJ1-1; possibly TRBD1 for D (5 bases). V dropped 3 bases and J dropped 6 bases, with 11 bases sitting between them. Germline V gene sequence: CDR1 MNHEY, CDR2 SMNVEV (reference sequence). The CDR3 has 13 residues. The CDR3 sequence is CASSFGGAAEAFF. The CDR3 coding sequence is TGTGCCAGCAGTTTCGGAGGGGCAGCTGAAGCTTTCTTT.

This sequence joins TRBV30 and TRBJ2-6, with D unresolved. The germline V and J ends were trimmed by 1 base and 15 bases, with 13 bases remaining between them. CDR1 and CDR2 (germline): GTSNPN, SVGIG (reference sequence). The CDR3 length is 12 residues. The DNA of the CDR3 is TGTGCCTGGAGTGAGGCAGGCCCGGACCTGACTTTC. Protein sequence: CAWSEAGPDLTF.

This clonotype was counted a few times. The junction and the germline gene differ at one end; a read error may be behind it. The rearrangement joins TRBV4-1 to TRBJ1-1; D unclear. CDR1 MGHRA and CDR2 YSYEKL come from the germline V gene. CDR3 length: 14 amino acids. The CDR3 protein is CASSQGLGNTEAFF. In DNA form, the CDR3 reads TGTGCCAGCAGCCAAGGATTAGGGAACACTGAAGCTTTCTTT.

This chain joins TRBV24-1 and TRBJ2-2, with 8 bases aligning to TRBD1. Germline V gene data show CDR1 as KGHDR and CDR2 as SFDVKD. The ends lost 4 bases at V and 7 bases at J; junction bases unmatched: 10. The CDR3 has 16 amino acids. CDR3 residues: CATSEGTGGPGGELFF. The CDR3 nucleotides are TGTGCCACCAGTGAGGGGACAGGTGGGCCGGGCGGGGAGCTGTTTTTT.

The chain carries TRBV12-3 or TRBV12-4 and TRBJ2-1; D unresolved. Trimming pared 2 bases from V and 8 bases from J, leaving 10 bases between. This CDR3 has 13 amino acids. The CDR3 sequence: CASSLSSVYEQFF. DNA of the CDR3: TGTGCCAGCAGTTTATCCAGCGTCTATGAGCAGTTCTTC.

The chain uses TRBV6-1 and TRBJ2-1, with D unresolved. Germline V gives CDR1 MNHNS, CDR2 SASEGT. The V end was cut by 2 bases, the J end by 5 bases, with 10 bases between. The CDR3 length is 14 residues. The CDR3, as DNA: TGTGCCAGCAGTGAATATACCGCGAACAATGAGCAGTTCTTC. Encoded protein: CASSEYTANNEQFF.

The CDR3 reads CASPGTSGRNEQYF. In DNA, the CDR3 is TGTGCCAGCCCCGGGACTAGCGGGAGAAACGAGCAGTACTTC. V is TRBV9 and J is TRBJ2-7, with 14 bases aligning to TRBD2. V trimming: 7 bases; J trimming: 5 bases; junction bases outside the gene matches: 5. This CDR3 is 14 amino acids long. CDR1 and CDR2 from the germline V gene are SGDLS and YYNGEE.

The chain combines TRBV12-3 or TRBV12-4 with TRBJ2-7, with D unresolved. This CDR3 is 12 amino acids long. Between the trimmed V and J ends, which lost 4 bases and 5 bases, there was a span of 9 bases. The CDR3 loop is CASSSGVHEQYF. CDR3 nucleotides: TGTGCCAGCAGTTCAGGCGTACACGAGCAGTACTTC.

This clonotype was seen only once. The genes are TRBV30 and TRBJ1-2, with 8 bases matching TRBD1. With 2 bases clipped from V and 8 bases from J, the junction kept 4 bases outside the gene matches. The CDR3 is 12 amino acids. Germline loops: CDR1 GTSNPN, CDR2 SVGIG (reference sequence). The DNA for the CDR3 is TGTGCCTGGAGTCAGGGGGCGCGGGGCTACACCTTC. Its protein is CAWSQGARGYTF. Full variable domain (missing parts from reference TRBV30 and TRBJ1-2): SQTIHQWPATLVQPVGSPLSLECTVEGTSNPNLYWYRQAAGRGLQLLFYSVGIGQISSEVPQNLSASRPQDRQFILSSKKLLLSDSGFYLCAWSQGARGYTFGSGTRLTVV.

This chain joins TRBV2 and TRBJ2-1; no clear D. V was pared by 2 bases and J by 4 bases, with 9 bases between. The length of the CDR3 is 14 residues. Germline assignment: CDR1 SNHLY and CDR2 FYNNEI. The CDR3 DNA is TGTGCCAGCAGTGAACCCGGCCCGTACAATGAGCAGTTCTTC. Translating gives CASSEPGPYNEQFF. Looking up the rest from reference TRBV2 and TRBJ2-1 gives the full variable domain: EPEVTQTPSHQVTQMGQEVILRCVPISNHLYFYWYRQILGQKVEFLVSFYNNEISEKSEIFDDQFSVERPDGSNFTLKIRSTKLEDSAMYFCASSEPGPYNEQFFGPGTRLTVL.

The chain links TRBV5-1 to TRBJ2-1, with 15 positions matching TRBD2. This CDR3 is 17 amino acids long. The germline V gene encodes CDR1 SGHRS and CDR2 YFSETQ. V trimming: 4 bases; J trimming: 3 bases; junction bases outside the gene matches: 5. The CDR3: CASSAGLAGGNYNEQFF. The CDR3 region has the DNA TGCGCCAGCAGCGCGGGACTAGCGGGGGGTAACTACAATGAGCAGTTCTTC.